The TCR beta chain described here comes from a study of control samples from healthy donors and cancer patients (dated by TCRdb to about 2020). The protocol used for the library was the immunoSEQ multiplex PCR assay. Imported from immuneACCESS, the table was reduced by TCRdb to in-frame sequences with V and J called. These copies leave out some clones; in studies compared against another copy, an unresolved V gene accounts for under half, and the cause of the remainder is not known. In all, the sample holds 95,000 to 100,000 clones, and around 89% of those were seen once. 7.8% of the sample rests with the top ten. The trim is 1 base for V and 8 bases for J, with a gap of 13 bases between the germline ends. From its cysteine to its phenylalanine, the CDR3 spans 14 amino acids. Left in the record is the CDR3 DNA by itself, 42 bases read in frame from the first base. According to the germline V gene (reference sequence), CDR1 reads LGHDT and CDR2 reads YNNKEL.

This clone has a handful of counts. What this receptor recognizes is not known. No per-base quality is available; no much larger clone lies one base away. The V and J genes are TRBV3-1 (or the pseudogene TRBV3-2) and TRBJ2-3; the D gene is perhaps TRBD2, from 5 matching bases. This sequence originates from a man aged 25-45 years in good health. The sample taken for sequencing was blood. The CDR3 has the sequence CASSQGTDGVTQYF. The nucleotide sequence is TGTGCCAGCAGCCAAGGGACGGACGGGGTTACGCAGTATTTT.